The 23 T cell receptor beta chains below come from one sample, sequenced in a study of response to subunit inactivated influenza vaccine. Via MiXCR, TCRdb re-called the RT-PCR reads, giving one row per CDR3 protein. The repertoire holds roughly 650,000 distinct CDR3 sequences, with around a sixth as singletons. This material consisted of PBMCs from blood, taken 11 to 12 days after vaccination. Receptor source: a man aged 45 to 65 who received an inactivated influenza vaccine.

The V gene is TRBV5-8, the J gene TRBJ2-7; 11 bases align to TRBD1. Losses at the gene ends were 0 bases for V and 5 bases for J; bases not matched to a gene: 10. The CDR3 spans 17 residues. The V gene's germline CDR1 is SGHTS and CDR2 YDEGEE. The CDR3 protein is CASSLGYGQGAVDEQYF. The CDR3 DNA follows: TGTGCCAGCAGCTTGGGGTACGGACAGGGGGCGGTTGACGAGCAGTACTTC.

The chain links TRBV5-1 to TRBJ1-1; 11 positions match TRBD1. With 1 base clipped from V and 6 bases from J, the junction kept 14 bases outside the gene matches. The CDR3 contains 18 residues. Germline V lookup: CDR1 SGHRS, CDR2 YFSETQ. CDR3 protein: CASSLLGALGQGVAEAFF. For the CDR3, the DNA is TGCGCCAGCAGCTTGTTAGGGGCGTTGGGACAGGGGGTTGCTGAAGCTTTCTTT. Filled out from reference TRBV5-1 and TRBJ1-1, the complete variable domain reads KAGVTQTPRYLIKTRGQQVTLSCSPISGHRSVSWYQQTPGQGLQFLFEYFSETQRNKGNFPGRFSGRQFSNSRSEMNVSTLELGDSALYLCASSLLGALGQGVAEAFFGQGTRLTVV.

Only a few counts were recorded for this clonotype. The chain recombines TRBV6-5 with TRBJ2-7, with D tentatively TRBD1 (5 bases). CDR1 and CDR2 from the germline V gene are MNHEY and SVGAGI. This CDR3 has 14 amino acids. V was pared by 2 bases and J by 4 bases, with 12 bases between. CDR3 sequence reads: CASSYTGLAYEQYF. CDR3 in DNA: TGTGCCAGCAGTTACACAGGTCTTGCGTACGAGCAGTACTTC.

The chain links TRBV20-1 to TRBJ2-3; D is possibly TRBD2 (5 bases). CDR1 is DFQATT, CDR2 SNEGSKA, per germline (reference sequence). This CDR3 has 12 amino acids. The V and J ends lost 2 bases and 4 bases respectively, with 7 bases between them. The CDR3 DNA follows: TGCAGTGCTAGAACCGGGGCAGATACGCAGTATTTT. This encodes CSARTGADTQYF.

This clonotype was counted at least ten times. This sequence joins TRBV12-3 or TRBV12-4 and TRBJ2-7; D is unclear. V was clipped by 3 bases and J by 5 bases, with 14 bases between them. The CDR3 has 14 amino acids. CDR3 coding DNA: TGTGCCAGCAGTTTCTGGGGTCCAGACCACGAGCAGTACTTC. Protein: CASSFWGPDHEQYF.

At least ten counts were recorded for this clonotype. The V call is TRBV24-1, the J call TRBJ2-1; 7 bases map to TRBD1. V trimming: 7 bases; J trimming: 4 bases; junction bases outside the gene matches: 9. Looked up from germline, CDR1 is KGHDR and CDR2 is SFDVKD. The CDR3 loop spans 15 amino acids. The CDR3 DNA reads as TGTGCCACCAGGGGATCCGGGACAGTTTACAATGAGCAGTTCTTC. Its translation: CATRGSGTVYNEQFF.

Only a few counts were recorded for this clonotype. This rearrangement joins TRBV20-1 to TRBJ1-6; no reliable D call. Trimming removed 1 base at V and 2 bases at J, with 12 bases between. The CDR3 consists of 16 residues. Germline lookup yields CDR1 DFQATT and CDR2 SNEGSKA (reference sequence). CDR3: CSARALEGTYNSPLHF. The CDR3, as DNA: TGCAGTGCTAGAGCCTTGGAGGGTACCTATAATTCACCCCTCCACTTT.

The table lists this clonotype with a few counts. This chain connects TRBV20-1 to TRBJ2-4, with TRBD1 as a possible D gene (7 bases). Germline V gene sequence: CDR1 DFQATT, CDR2 SNEGSKA (reference sequence). This CDR3 is built from 15 residues. Between the trimmed V and J ends, which lost 6 bases and 6 bases, there was a span of 21 bases. The CDR3 nucleotides are TGCAGTGCCCCACCTCCCACAGGGGAGGTAAACATTCAGTACTTC. Amino acid sequence: CSAPPPTGEVNIQYF.

This chain connects TRBV20-1 to TRBJ2-1, with 9 bases lining up with TRBD2. This CDR3 comprises 17 residues. Germline values: CDR1 DFQATT, CDR2 SNEGSKA (reference sequence). Trimming cost V 0 bases and J 0 bases; bases outside gene matches: 6. The CDR3 nucleotides read TGCAGTGCTAGAGATTCAAGTAGCGGGAGCTCCTACAATGAGCAGTTCTTC. Its translation is CSARDSSSGSSYNEQFF.

Only a few counts were recorded for this clonotype. This sequence joins TRBV6-5 and TRBJ2-5; 10 bases agree with TRBD2. CDR3 length: 19 residues. Germline CDR1 and CDR2: MNHEY and SVGAGI. With 2 bases clipped from V and 4 bases from J, the junction kept 16 bases outside the gene matches. DNA of the CDR3: TGTGCCAGCAGTTACCTGGGTAGCGGGGGGACACGTTTCCCAGAGACCCAGTACTTC. Translating it yields CASSYLGSGGTRFPETQYF.

The chain is built from TRBV7-9 and TRBJ2-7; TRBD2 aligns across 7 bases. Germline V CDR1 and CDR2: SEHNR, FQNEAQ (reference sequence). This CDR3 has 15 amino acids. J was trimmed by 6 bases and V by 1 base; bases with no gene match: 9. The CDR3 is CASSLVSAGRGEQYF. DNA for the CDR3: TGTGCCAGCAGCTTAGTTTCAGCGGGACGGGGCGAGCAGTACTTC.

This clonotype was observed at least ten times. CDR3 region: CAWSVLVAGAYSGANVLTF. CDR3 in DNA: TGTGCCTGGAGTGTACTAGTGGCAGGGGCTTACTCTGGGGCCAACGTCCTGACTTTC. This chain joins TRBV30 and TRBJ2-6, with D possibly being TRBD1 (6 bases). Germline V lookup: CDR1 GTSNPN, CDR2 SVGIG (reference sequence). This CDR3 contains 19 residues. With 0 bases removed from V and 0 bases from J, the gap between germline ends came to 18 bases.

The chain uses TRBV5-1 and TRBJ1-6; D possibly corresponds to TRBD1 (6 bases). The CDR3 has 15 residues. The ends were cut back, 4 bases at V and 5 bases at J, with 13 bases in the middle. Germline CDR1 SGHRS, CDR2 YFSETQ. The DNA for the CDR3 is TGCGCCAGCAGCGAGCCGCAGGGGAATAATTCACCCCTCCACTTT. Translating it yields CASSEPQGNNSPLHF.

This chain links TRBV20-1 with TRBJ2-3, with D possibly being TRBD2 (5 bases). CDR1 is DFQATT and CDR2 is SNEGSKA in the germline V gene (reference sequence). CDR3 size: 10 residues. Between the trimmed V and J ends, which lost 7 bases and 7 bases, there was a span of 9 bases. CDR3 nucleotides: TGCAGTGGGCTAGCAAATACGCAGTATTTT. Its translation is CSGLANTQYF.

In its sample, this clonotype was seen a few times. The chain has TRBV6-1 and TRBJ1-4, with a weak D call TRBD1 (6 bases). The CDR3 runs 13 residues. Trimming pared 6 bases from V and 4 bases from J, leaving 9 bases between. Germline values: CDR1 MNHNS, CDR2 SASEGT. The CDR3 nucleotides read TGTGCCAGCAGGGACAGCCTTAATGAAAAACTGTTTTTT. It codes for CASRDSLNEKLFF.

The chain recombines TRBV4-2 with TRBJ1-1; unclear D gene. The CDR3 has 16 residues. The germline V gene has CDR1 LGHNA and CDR2 YNFKEQ. Trimming took 2 bases from V and 0 from J, leaving 13 bases between them. The CDR3 nucleotides read TGTGCCAGCAGCCAAACGGACGGACGTATGAACACTGAAGCTTTCTTT. Amino acids: CASSQTDGRMNTEAFF.

The sample holds many counts of this clonotype. V usage is TRBV6-1 and J usage is TRBJ2-1; 10 positions agree with TRBD2. V gave up 5 bases and J gave up 3 bases; unmatched junction bases: 4. CDR3 size: 15 residues. Germline V gene data show CDR1 as MNHNS and CDR2 as SASEGT. CDR3 sequence: CASSLSGRGYNEQFF. In nucleotides, the CDR3 is TGTGCCAGCAGTCTAAGCGGGAGGGGCTACAATGAGCAGTTCTTC.

The chain carries TRBV2 and TRBJ2-5; D uncertain. This CDR3 has 10 amino acids. Trimming removed 2 bases from V and 10 bases from J, with 5 bases in between. Germline V CDR1 and CDR2: SNHLY, FYNNEI. The CDR3 sequence: CASSEYVQYF. The CDR3 nucleotides are TGTGCCAGCAGTGAATATGTCCAGTACTTC.

This clonotype was detected many times. This chain uses TRBV7-9 with TRBJ2-6, with no clear D. V lost 3 bases to trimming and J lost 2 bases, with 2 bases between them. CDR3 length: 13 amino acids. Germline assignment: CDR1 SEHNR and CDR2 FQNEAQ (reference sequence). The CDR3 DNA follows: TGTGCCAGCAGCTTGGCTGGGGCCAACGTCCTGACTTTC. It yields the protein CASSLAGANVLTF.

This clonotype occurred a few times. V is TRBV7-2 and J is TRBJ2-1; no reliable D call. V lost 1 base and J lost 9, with 13 bases in between. The V gene's germline CDR1 is SGHTA and CDR2 FQGNSA. This CDR3 contains 14 residues. The CDR3 sequence: CASSLVPAAIEQFF. The CDR3 DNA is TGTGCCAGCAGCTTAGTCCCGGCGGCAATTGAGCAGTTCTTC. The variable domain in full, with the rest retrieved from reference TRBV7-2 and TRBJ2-1, is GAGVSQSPSNKVTEKGKDVELRCDPISGHTALYWYRQSLGQGLEFLIYFQGNSAPDKSGLPSDRFSAERTGGSVSTLTIQRTQQEDSAVYLCASSLVPAAIEQFFGPGTRLTVL.

This rearrangement joins TRBV24-1 to TRBJ2-1, with a possible D match to TRBD2 (6 bases). Germline V gene sequence: CDR1 KGHDR, CDR2 SFDVKD. V was cut by 4 bases and J by 2 bases, with 11 bases left in between. The CDR3 is 15 residues long. The CDR3 region is CATSEWDSPYNEQFF. In DNA, the CDR3 is TGTGCCACCAGTGAATGGGACTCCCCCTACAATGAGCAGTTCTTC.

This rearrangement joins TRBV30 to TRBJ2-3, with a possible D match to TRBD1 (5 bases). The CDR3 has 14 residues. Germline CDR1 reads GTSNPN; CDR2 reads SVGIG (reference sequence). V dropped 0 bases and J dropped 7 bases, with 14 bases sitting between them. CDR3 nucleotide sequence: TGTGCCTGGAGTGTAACAGGCGCTCAAAATACGCAGTATTTT. It encodes CAWSVTGAQNTQYF. Full variable domain (remainder filled in from reference TRBV30 and TRBJ2-3): SQTIHQWPATLVQPVGSPLSLECTVEGTSNPNLYWYRQAAGRGLQLLFYSVGIGQISSEVPQNLSASRPQDRQFILSSKKLLLSDSGFYLCAWSVTGAQNTQYFGPGTRLTVL.

The chain carries TRBV28 and TRBJ1-6; D is perhaps TRBD1 (6 bases). Looked up from germline, CDR1 is MDHEN and CDR2 is SYDVKM. There are 14 residues in the CDR3. The V end lost 1 base, the J end lost 9 bases, and 10 bases lay between the germline ends. Here the CDR3 DNA reads TGTGCCAGCAGTTTATTCAGGGGTGCTTCACCCCTCCACTTT. Encoded protein: CASSLFRGASPLHF.